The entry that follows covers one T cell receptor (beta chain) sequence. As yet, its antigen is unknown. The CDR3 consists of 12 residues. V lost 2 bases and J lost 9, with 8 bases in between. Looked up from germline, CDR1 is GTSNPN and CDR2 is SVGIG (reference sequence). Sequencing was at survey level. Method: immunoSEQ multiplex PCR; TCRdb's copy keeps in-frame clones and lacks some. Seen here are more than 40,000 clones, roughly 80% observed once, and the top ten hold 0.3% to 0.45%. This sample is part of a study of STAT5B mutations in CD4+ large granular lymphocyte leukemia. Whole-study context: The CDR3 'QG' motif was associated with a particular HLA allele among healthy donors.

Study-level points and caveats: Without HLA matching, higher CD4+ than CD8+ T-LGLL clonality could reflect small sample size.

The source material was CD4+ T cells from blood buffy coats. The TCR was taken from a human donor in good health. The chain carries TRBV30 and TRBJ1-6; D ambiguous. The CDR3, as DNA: TGTGCCTGGAGTCTCCCCATTTCACCCCTCCACTTT. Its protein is CAWSLPISPLHF.